Listed here are 27 T cell receptor beta chains from one sample, sequenced in a study of radiation and T cells in renal cell carcinoma (dated by TCRdb to the early 2020s). Library prep was done by the immunoSEQ multiplex PCR assay. Drawn from immuneACCESS, this table holds only the in-frame rearrangements with V and J called that TCRdb kept. Clones are partly lost; checked studies trace under half to an unresolved V gene and leave the rest unexplained. Across this sample there are some 120,000 clones, with 80% to 90% seen only once. Approximately 2% of the sample belongs to the ten largest clones. Interpreted using the paper, the time point label stands for: blood 2 weeks post-SBRT. The treatment or condition label here, explained by the study, means: 15 Gy SBRT to primary tumor, nephrectomy 4 weeks later. Here the sequenced sample was blood, taken from a patient whose treatment included radiotherapy and nephrectomy. These receptors all stem from a woman aged 60-70 years with renal cell carcinoma.

The chain carries TRBV4-1 and TRBJ2-2; TRBD1 matches at 10 bases. CDR1 and CDR2 (germline): MGHRA, YSYEKL. V shed 4 bases and J 6 bases; nucleotides not matched to a gene: 5. The CDR3 has 15 residues. The CDR3 DNA sequence: TGCGCCAGCAGCCGTCCGGACAGGGGGTCCGGGGAGCTGTTTTTT. This codes for CASSRPDRGSGELFF.

This rearrangement joins TRBV7-2 to TRBJ2-7, with 9 nucleotides matching TRBD2. The CDR3 extends over 19 amino acids. The junction had 14 bases not matched to a gene; V was cut back by 1 base and J by 1 base. Germline V gives CDR1 SGHTA, CDR2 FQGNSA. CDR3 loop: CASSLVGGGGGFQSYEQYF. CDR3 nucleotide sequence: TGTGCCAGCAGCTTAGTAGGCGGCGGGGGGGGCTTCCAATCCTACGAGCAGTACTTC.

The chain uses TRBV2 and TRBJ2-3, with D perhaps being TRBD1 or TRBD2 (5 bases each). Germline loops: CDR1 SNHLY, CDR2 FYNNEI. The CDR3 is made up of 14 amino acids. Trimming took off 3 bases at V and 3 bases at J, with 10 bases between the two ends. CDR3 DNA: TGTGCCAGCAGTGACCGGGGCCGGACAGATACGCAGTATTTT. Translation: CASSDRGRTDTQYF.

A word on this clone: A much larger clone differs from this one at a single base, so this may be a read error. DNA for the CDR3: TGTGCCAGCAGCGTAGAGAGCGGGTATCGAGAAGATGCGCAGTATTTT. This codes for CASSVESGYREDAQYF. V is TRBV9 and J is TRBJ2-3; D is perhaps TRBD2 (6 bases). The CDR3 extends over 16 amino acids. From germline, CDR1 is SGDLS and CDR2 YYNGEE.

The V gene is TRBV28, the J gene TRBJ2-2; 10 bases are shared with TRBD2. The CDR3 runs 16 residues. The ends lost 5 bases at V and 4 bases at J; junction bases unmatched: 7. Germline CDR1 reads MDHEN; CDR2 reads SYDVKM. The CDR3: CASSVRTSGPTGELFF. CDR3 in DNA: TGTGCCAGCAGTGTCCGGACTAGCGGACCCACCGGGGAGCTGTTTTTT.

The chain combines TRBV7-8 with TRBJ1-2, with 10 positions matching TRBD1. The germline gives CDR1 SGHVS, CDR2 FQNEAQ. The J segment lost 8 bases and the V segment lost 4 bases, leaving 10 bases of the junction unmatched. The CDR3 is 15 residues long. CDR3 loop: CASSSSAGTGVGYTF. Written as DNA, the CDR3 is TGTGCCAGCAGCTCGAGTGCCGGGACAGGGGTAGGCTACACCTTC.

The V call is TRBV5-1, the J call TRBJ2-7; 9 nucleotides match TRBD1. This CDR3 has 15 residues. The germline gives CDR1 SGHRS, CDR2 YFSETQ. J lost 5 bases, V lost 7 bases, and 13 bases had no gene match. The CDR3 here is CASASPGQGLDEQYF. The CDR3 DNA follows: TGCGCCAGCGCGTCTCCGGGACAGGGTCTGGACGAGCAGTACTTC. Using reference TRBV5-1 and TRBJ2-7 for the parts outside the CDR3, the full variable domain is KAGVTQTPRYLIKTRGQQVTLSCSPISGHRSVSWYQQTPGQGLQFLFEYFSETQRNKGNFPGRFSGRQFSNSRSEMNVSTLELGDSALYLCASASPGQGLDEQYFGPGTRLTVT.

The chain is built from TRBV11-2 and TRBJ1-4; 8 nucleotides agree with TRBD1. The length of the CDR3 is 14 residues. V lost 5 bases and J lost 7; bases outside the gene matches: 6. CDR1 is SGHAT, CDR2 FQNNGV, per germline. The CDR3 here is CASSPTGDIEKLFF. The CDR3 nucleotides read TGTGCCAGCAGCCCGACAGGGGACATTGAAAAACTGTTTTTT.

The chain recombines TRBV28 with TRBJ2-7; D remains unclear. Per the germline V gene, CDR1 is MDHEN and CDR2 is SYDVKM. The CDR3 has 15 residues. Between the trimmed V and J ends, which lost 0 bases and 0 bases, there was a span of 9 bases. DNA of the CDR3: TGTGCCAGCAGTTTATGGGGTCCTACCTCCTACGAGCAGTACTTC. Protein sequence: CASSLWGPTSYEQYF.

This clone was counted a few times. The chain recombines TRBV27 with TRBJ1-1, with 7 bases aligning to TRBD1. The J segment lost 1 base and the V segment lost 2 bases, leaving 4 bases of the junction unmatched. Germline-derived CDR1 and CDR2 are MNHEY and SMNVEV (reference sequence). This CDR3 is 15 amino acids long. The CDR3 region is CASSLTGTENTEAFF. The CDR3, as DNA: TGTGCCAGCAGTTTAACCGGGACAGAGAACACTGAAGCTTTCTTT.

The V gene is TRBV4-3, the J gene TRBJ1-4; 9 nucleotides match TRBD1. This CDR3 is 15 amino acids long. CDR1 and CDR2 from the germline V gene are LGHNA and YSLEER. The V gene end was trimmed by 0 bases and the J gene end by 8 bases; junction bases not matched to a gene: 4. CDR3 region: CASSQEGTGKEKLFF. The CDR3 DNA is TGCGCCAGCAGCCAAGAGGGGACAGGGAAGGAAAAACTGTTTTTT.

J is TRBJ2-2 and V is TRBV11-3, with no clear D. The CDR3 is 15 residues long. CDR1 is SGHNT and CDR2 is YENEEA in the germline V gene. The V end was cut by 5 bases, the J end by 2 bases, with 12 bases between. Written as DNA, the CDR3 is TGTGCCAGCAGCCCCCCTGGGGTAAACACCGGGGAGCTGTTTTTT. Its translation is CASSPPGVNTGELFF.

This chain joins TRBV5-6 and TRBJ2-7, with no clear D. V lost 2 bases and J 0 bases, leaving 9 bases between the germline ends. The CDR3 consists of 14 residues. Per the germline V gene, CDR1 is SGHDT and CDR2 is YYEEEE. CDR3 nucleotides: TGTGCCAGCAGCTTAAACACCGACTCCTACGAGCAGTACTTC. Amino acid sequence: CASSLNTDSYEQYF. Together with reference TRBV5-6 and TRBJ2-7, the CDR3 gives the full variable domain: DAGVTQSPTHLIKTRGQQVTLRCSPKSGHDTVSWYQQALGQGPQFIFQYYEEEERQRGNFPDRFSGHQFPNYSSELNVNALLLGDSALYLCASSLNTDSYEQYFGPGTRLTVT.

A remark on this clone: The sample contains more than one DNA sequence encoding this CDR3. The genes are TRBV7-9 and TRBJ2-7; D gene uncertain. The CDR3 is made up of 13 amino acids. Trimming stripped 0 bases from V and 3 bases from J, with 6 bases between. Germline-derived CDR1 and CDR2 are SEHNR and FQNEAQ (reference sequence). This chain's CDR3 is CASSLAGFYEQYF. Here the CDR3 DNA reads TGTGCCAGCAGCTTAGCGGGTTTCTACGAGCAGTACTTC.

The gene calls are TRBV30 and TRBJ2-2, with D unclear. Germline CDR1 GTSNPN, CDR2 SVGIG (reference sequence). This CDR3 comprises 14 residues. V gave up 2 bases and J gave up 4 bases, with 11 bases separating them. In DNA, the CDR3 is TGTGCCTGGAGTTATGGGTCGGGCACCGGGGAGCTGTTTTTT. Its protein product is CAWSYGSGTGELFF. The entire variable domain, with the rest obtained from reference TRBV30 and TRBJ2-2, is as follows: SQTIHQWPATLVQPVGSPLSLECTVEGTSNPNLYWYRQAAGRGLQLLFYSVGIGQISSEVPQNLSASRPQDRQFILSSKKLLLSDSGFYLCAWSYGSGTGELFFGEGSRLTVL.

The chain is built from TRBV7-2 and TRBJ1-1; D is ambiguous. Trimming removed 6 bases from V and 3 bases from J, with 8 bases in between. Germline V CDR1 and CDR2: SGHTA, FQGNSA. This CDR3 spans 12 amino acids. The CDR3 region is CASRRGYTEAFF. CDR3 coding DNA: TGTGCCAGCAGGCGAGGATACACTGAAGCTTTCTTT.

V is TRBV11-3 and J is TRBJ2-3; tentative D call: TRBD1 (6 bases). Trimming stripped 2 bases from V and 4 bases from J, with 13 bases between. Germline V lookup: CDR1 SGHNT, CDR2 YENEEA. The CDR3 consists of 15 residues. The CDR3: CASSLTWGQSDTQYF. Here the CDR3 DNA reads TGTGCCAGCAGCTTAACCTGGGGGCAGTCAGATACGCAGTATTTT.

This chain uses TRBV7-2 with TRBJ1-2; D is perhaps TRBD1 (6 bases). The CDR3 extends over 16 amino acids. Germline CDR1 SGHTA, CDR2 FQGNSA. The ends were cut back, 5 bases at V and 4 bases at J, with 20 bases in the middle. In DNA form, the CDR3 reads TGTGCCAGCAGCCCCCCCCCGGGGGGCGGGGGCTATGGCTACACCTTC. Protein product: CASSPPPGGGGYGYTF. Combining the CDR3 with reference TRBV7-2 and TRBJ1-2 gives the whole variable domain GAGVSQSPSNKVTEKGKDVELRCDPISGHTALYWYRQSLGQGLEFLIYFQGNSAPDKSGLPSDRFSAERTGGSVSTLTIQRTQQEDSAVYLCASSPPPGGGGYGYTFGSGTRLTVV.

The rearrangement joins TRBV2 to TRBJ1-1; 11 nucleotides match TRBD1. The CDR3 runs to 14 residues. Germline V gene lookup returns CDR1 SNHLY and CDR2 FYNNEI. After removal of 6 bases from V and 0 bases from J, the junction contained 0 bases not matched to a gene. In DNA, the CDR3 is TGTGCCAGCAGGGACAGGGGGCTGAACACTGAAGCTTTCTTT. Translation: CASRDRGLNTEAFF.

The chain links TRBV6-5 to TRBJ2-5, with D tentatively TRBD1 (5 bases). Per the germline V gene, CDR1 is MNHEY and CDR2 is SVGAGI. CDR3 length: 14 amino acids. Deletions cut 7 bases from V and 11 bases from J, with 23 bases between. DNA of the CDR3: TGTGCCAGCACCAGCCAGGGCAGACTTGCGGAGCAGTACTTC. Translated, it gives CASTSQGRLAEQYF.

The chain links TRBV27 to TRBJ2-5, with D perhaps being TRBD1 or TRBD2 (5 bases each). The CDR3 is 14 amino acids. Trimming removed 4 bases from V and 5 bases from J, with 14 bases in between. Germline values: CDR1 MNHEY, CDR2 SMNVEV (reference sequence). CDR3 sequence reads: CASSSRGERETQYF. The CDR3, as DNA: TGTGCCAGCAGTTCTCGAGGGGAGAGGGAGACCCAGTACTTC.

The chain recombines TRBV11-2 with TRBJ2-3; D is perhaps TRBD1 (7 bases). Germline CDR1 and CDR2: SGHAT and FQNNGV. Trimming pared 4 bases from V and 0 bases from J, leaving 11 bases between. This CDR3 comprises 15 residues. CDR3: CASSSTGTSTDTQYF. In nucleotides, the CDR3 is TGTGCCAGCAGCTCGACAGGGACTAGCACAGATACGCAGTATTTT.

V is TRBV5-1 and J is TRBJ2-5; 9 bases fit TRBD1. V trimming: 4 bases; J trimming: 1 base; junction bases outside the gene matches: 8. The CDR3 runs 16 residues. Per the germline V gene, CDR1 is SGHRS and CDR2 is YFSETQ. CDR3 region: CASSPRTGEPQETQYF. CDR3 DNA: TGCGCCAGCAGCCCCCGGACAGGGGAGCCCCAAGAGACCCAGTACTTC.

This chain connects TRBV5-6 to TRBJ1-2; D is undetermined. The V gene's germline CDR1 is SGHDT and CDR2 YYEEEE. The CDR3 has 16 residues. Trimming pared 0 bases from V and 4 bases from J, leaving 16 bases between. CDR3 sequence (DNA): TGTGCCAGCAGCTTGGCCTCGGACGCCTTTGGCTATGGCTACACCTTC. It codes for CASSLASDAFGYGYTF. The full variable domain, with the rest looked up from reference TRBV5-6 and TRBJ1-2, is DAGVTQSPTHLIKTRGQQVTLRCSPKSGHDTVSWYQQALGQGPQFIFQYYEEEERQRGNFPDRFSGHQFPNYSSELNVNALLLGDSALYLCASSLASDAFGYGYTFGSGTRLTVV.

This clone was found once. The V gene is TRBV19, the J gene TRBJ1-4; D ambiguous. Germline CDR1 and CDR2: LNHDA and SQIVND (reference sequence). The CDR3 is made up of 15 amino acids. V lost 6 bases and J lost 3, with 14 bases in between. This CDR3 is CASRKDGASNEKLFF. The CDR3 bases are TGTGCCAGTAGAAAGGACGGAGCCTCTAATGAAAAACTGTTTTTT.

This chain uses TRBV7-9 with TRBJ2-1; D gene ambiguous. The CDR3 contains 13 residues. Germline V gives CDR1 SEHNR, CDR2 FQNEAQ (reference sequence). Trimming left V 8 bases short and J 3 bases short, with 11 bases between. The CDR3 region is CASLGKDYNEQFF. The CDR3 coding sequence is TGTGCCAGCCTAGGAAAGGACTACAATGAGCAGTTCTTC. Supplemented by reference TRBV7-9 and TRBJ2-1, the full variable domain reads DTGVSQNPRHKITKRGQNVTFRCDPISEHNRLYWYRQTLGQGPEFLTYFQNEAQLEKSRLLSDRFSAERPKGSFSTLEIQRTEQGDSAMYLCASLGKDYNEQFFGPGTRLTVL.

The chain employs TRBV2 and TRBJ1-4, with D unresolved. V shed 0 bases and J shed 4 bases, with 12 bases lying between them. The CDR3 runs to 16 residues. In germline, CDR1 is SNHLY, CDR2 FYNNEI. The CDR3 DNA is TGTGCCAGCAGTGAAGCGTCAGGACGGATTAATGAAAAACTGTTTTTT. It is translated as CASSEASGRINEKLFF.